The present T cell receptor (beta chain) was sequenced within a study of human T cells and chemical hapten exposure. Study in general: Once 0.01% DPC had been applied to the upper back by patch test, readings were taken at 6 days.

Time point noted: pre-sensitization, week 0. The treatment: therapeutic diphenylcyclopropenone sensitization with weekly scalp DPC. Notes on this clonotype: The antigen is unknown.

Study-level points and caveats: It should be noted that donors had alopecia, so their immune response may differ from healthy people's.

The CDR3 loop spans 22 amino acids. CDR1 is MNHEY, CDR2 SVGAGI, per germline. The V gene end was trimmed by 2 bases and the J gene end by 1 base; junction bases not matched to a gene: 25. Individual cDNA molecules in this library carried unique molecular identifiers. In the original workflow: The median was around 89,000 TCRs per sample, ranging 23,224 to 690,600. TCRdb reprocessed the RACE reads via MiXCR and lists one record per CDR3 protein. For this entry, the V and J calls and clone size follow TCRdb and not the study's own pipeline. The sample shows a few hundred thousand distinct CDR3 sequences, about 5.4% of them seen only once.

The sample here was whole blood, taken in connection with sensitization to the hapten diphenylcyclopropenone (DPC). The TCR originated in a woman aged 18-29 years with alopecia areata. Some clones in this sample may be carry-over from other donors' samples. The chain combines TRBV6-5 with TRBJ1-1; TRBD1 agrees at 7 bases. The CDR3 bases are TGTGCCAGCAGTTACGTCATATCCCCGGGAAATCTCCGCCGGACAGGGAACACTGAAGCTTTCTTT. It yields the protein CASSYVISPGNLRRTGNTEAFF.